Listed below are T cell receptor beta chains from one sample, sequenced in a study of OX40 agonist ivuxolimab in advanced cancers. Assay: immunoSEQ multiplex PCR; the TCRdb copy retains only in-frame clones and omits some. This sample has 55,000 to 85,000 clones, with 80% found just once. Here the sequenced sample was CD4+ or CD8+ T cells sorted from blood, taken in a trial of the OX40 agonist ivuxolimab. Receptor source: an adult with an advanced solid tumor such as melanoma, head and neck, liver or kidney cancer. The CDR3 runs from the conserved cysteine through the conserved F or W. Fields, in order: V gene, D gene, clone size, J gene, CDR3 DNA, CDR3 protein. The D gene is left open where the match is weak. Expanded clones get a size class; other rows say once, few or many, or leave the size out.

>TRBV30|NA|NA|TRBJ2-7
TGTGCCTGGAGTGCGAGGCAGCCGAGCTCCTACGAGCAGTACTTC
CAWSARQPSSYEQYF
>TRBV9|TRBD1|NA|TRBJ2-3
TGTGCCAGCGACAGGGAACTTGATACGCAGTATTTT
CASDRELDTQYF
>TRBV9|TRBD2|NA|TRBJ2-3
TGTGCCAGCAGCGTAGCCCTAGCGGCTAGCACAGATACGCAGTATTTT
CASSVALAASTDTQYF
>TRBV29-1|NA|NA|TRBJ2-1
TGCAGCGCCCCCGGGTCGGGGTTGGATGAGCAGTTCTTC
CSAPGSGLDEQFF
>TRBV11-2|NA|NA|TRBJ1-1
TGTGCCAGCAGCGACGGGACCAATGAAGCTTTCTTT
CASSDGTNEAFF
>TRBV9|TRBD2|NA|TRBJ2-2
TGTGCCAGCGATCGCGGGGGGGCTTTTACCGGGGAGCTGTTTTTT
CASDRGGAFTGELFF
>TRBV7-2|NA|NA|TRBJ2-7
TGTGCCAGCAGCTTAGCCCGGCGGGGTGAGCAGTACTTC
CASSLARRGEQYF
>TRBV10-3|TRBD1|NA|TRBJ2-1
TGTGCCATCGGGGACAGGGGCCCGAACAATGAGCAGTTCTTC
CAIGDRGPNNEQFF
>TRBV10-3|TRBD1|NA|TRBJ2-7
TGTGCCATCAGGGACAGGGGTAACGAGCAGTACTTC
CAIRDRGNEQYF
>TRBV7-6|NA|once|TRBJ1-1
TGTGCCAGCAGTCCCTTCCAGAACACTGAAGCTTTCTTT
CASSPFQNTEAFF
>TRBV6-5|TRBD2|NA|TRBJ2-1
TGTGCCAGCAGTTACTCCATTGGGGGGGGACAGTTCTTC
CASSYSIGGGQFF
>TRBV11-2|NA|NA|TRBJ1-2
TGTGCCAGCAGCGTTAGTACAGGGTATTACGGCTACACCTTC
CASSVSTGYYGYTF
>TRBV6-1|NA|NA|TRBJ1-1
TGTGCCAGCAGTGAAGCGCTAACTACACAGAACACTGAAGCTTTCTTT
CASSEALTTQNTEAFF
>TRBV19|TRBD2|NA|TRBJ2-3
TGTGCCAGTAGTACCCCTCCCGGACGGCGGGGGGCCACTAGCCTTAGCACAGATACGCAGTATTTT
CASSTPPGRRGATSLSTDTQYF
>TRBV2|TRBD1|NA|TRBJ2-7
TGTGCCAGCAGGCCATCCCCCGGGACAGTGACCGAGCAGTACTTC
CASRPSPGTVTEQYF